Listed here are 28 T cell receptor beta chains from one sample, sequenced in a study of tumor-infiltrating lymphocytes in localized non-small cell lung cancer. This table comes from immunoSEQ multiplex PCR, and its TCRdb copy is limited to in-frame clones, with some not included. The sample has fewer than 15,000 clones, around four fifths seen once. The sequenced sample consisted of uninvolved lung tissue not adjacent to the tumor. The receptor source for this set is a human donor with non-small cell lung cancer.

CDR3 nucleotide sequence: TGTGCCAGCAGTTTGGGGACAGGGAACTACGAGCAGTACTTC. Translating it yields CASSLGTGNYEQYF. This rearrangement joins TRBV28 to TRBJ2-7, with TRBD1 matching 9 bases. Germline V gene sequence: CDR1 MDHEN, CDR2 SYDVKM. The CDR3 spans 14 residues. V lost 3 bases and J lost 3; bases outside the gene matches: 3.

This chain connects TRBV6-1 to TRBJ1-5, with a possible D match to TRBD1 (5 bases). This CDR3 is built from 15 residues. Trimming removed 6 bases from V and 0 bases from J, with 12 bases in between. Per the germline V gene, CDR1 is MNHNS and CDR2 is SASEGT. CDR3 amino acids: CASRISQDSNQPQHF. CDR3 coding DNA: TGTGCCAGCAGGATTTCACAGGATAGCAATCAGCCCCAGCATTTT.

The chain recombines TRBV7-8 with TRBJ1-6, with 8 bases lining up with TRBD1. From germline, CDR1 is SGHVS and CDR2 FQNEAQ. Trimming at V came to 0 bases and at J to 10 bases, leaving 5 bases not matched to a gene. The CDR3 totals 15 residues. The CDR3 sequence is CASSLAAGGGSPLHF. The CDR3 DNA sequence: TGTGCCAGCAGCTTAGCCGCAGGGGGCGGATCACCCCTCCACTTT.

The rearrangement uses TRBV4-2 and TRBJ2-7; 11 bases are a match to TRBD1. Germline V lookup: CDR1 LGHNA, CDR2 YNFKEQ. CDR3 length equals 16 residues. Trimming cost V 5 bases and J 2 bases; bases outside gene matches: 8. The CDR3 loop reads CASSARKGQGAYEQYF. CDR3 sequence (DNA): TGTGCCAGCAGCGCCAGAAAGGGACAGGGGGCCTACGAGCAGTACTTC.

The V gene is TRBV6-6, the J gene TRBJ2-7; D may be TRBD2 (6 bases). The CDR3 extends over 12 amino acids. Germline V CDR1 and CDR2: MNHNY, SVGAGI (reference sequence). V was cut by 4 bases and J by 3 bases, with 7 bases left in between. The CDR3 spells CASSLTSYEQYF. The CDR3 DNA is TGTGCCAGCAGTTTGACTAGCTACGAGCAGTACTTC.

The gene calls are TRBV11-3 and TRBJ2-4; 9 nucleotides align to TRBD1. Germline V CDR1 and CDR2: SGHNT, YENEEA. Unmatched junction bases numbered 5, after V lost 5 bases and J lost 3 bases. This CDR3 has 15 amino acids. The CDR3, as DNA: TGTGCCAGCAGCCAGGGACAGGGCGACAAAAACATTCAGTACTTC. This codes for CASSQGQGDKNIQYF.

J is TRBJ2-2 and V is TRBV7-2; D is unresolved. V lost 1 base and J lost 1, with 7 bases in between. The CDR3 runs to 15 residues. Germline CDR1 reads SGHTA; CDR2 reads FQGNSA. The CDR3 protein is CASSLVRRNTGELFF. The CDR3 DNA reads as TGTGCCAGCAGCTTAGTTAGGCGGAACACCGGGGAGCTGTTTTTT.

This clone was detected only a few times. Here the CDR3 reads CASSFPFNEQFF. The CDR3 DNA follows: TGTGCCAGCAGCTTCCCCTTCAATGAGCAGTTCTTC. V usage is TRBV13 and J usage is TRBJ2-1; D gene ambiguous. The CDR3 consists of 12 residues. Germline loops: CDR1 PRHDT, CDR2 FYEKMQ (reference sequence). V lost 3 bases and J 6 bases, leaving 6 bases between the germline ends.

This chain connects TRBV30 to TRBJ2-2; the match to TRBD2 covers 10 bases. The junction had 19 bases not matched to a gene; V was cut back by 4 bases and J by 8 bases. Germline lookup yields CDR1 GTSNPN and CDR2 SVGIG (reference sequence). The CDR3 contains 18 residues. CDR3 sequence: CAWMFKRGGTWRLGELFF. CDR3 bases: TGTGCCTGGATGTTCAAGCGGGGGGGGACCTGGAGATTGGGGGAGCTGTTTTTT.

The chain links TRBV4-1 to TRBJ2-7; D is possibly TRBD2 (7 bases). V lost 5 bases and J lost 6, with 23 bases in between. Looked up from germline, CDR1 is MGHRA and CDR2 is YSYEKL. The CDR3 totals 16 residues. The CDR3 is CASSNRGGSLMGEQYF. The CDR3 DNA reads as TGCGCCAGCAGCAATAGGGGGGGCAGCCTCATGGGCGAGCAGTACTTC.

The rearrangement links TRBV9 to TRBJ2-3; 8 nucleotides match TRBD1. The CDR3 is 17 residues long. Per the germline V gene, CDR1 is SGDLS and CDR2 is YYNGEE. The ends lost 4 bases at V and 2 bases at J; junction bases unmatched: 12. The CDR3 DNA reads TGTGCCAGCAGCCCCACCCTTCCGGGACAGGCCACAGATACGCAGTATTTT. Its translation: CASSPTLPGQATDTQYF.

The V and J genes are TRBV5-1 and TRBJ2-3, with TRBD2 matching 8 bases. CDR1 SGHRS and CDR2 YFSETQ come from the germline V gene. CDR3 length: 14 residues. V shed 5 bases, J shed 2 bases, and the junction held 4 bases outside the gene matches. The CDR3 is CASRRGGDTDTQYF. CDR3 coding DNA: TGCGCCAGCAGACGGGGGGGCGACACAGATACGCAGTATTTT.

CDR3 sequence (DNA): TGCAGCGGCCGTGAGGGGGTCACTGAAGCTTTCTTT. Protein: CSGREGVTEAFF. V usage is TRBV29-1 and J usage is TRBJ1-1; the D gene is possibly TRBD1 (6 bases). The CDR3 runs to 12 residues. Germline assignment: CDR1 SQVTM and CDR2 ANQGSEA. V gave up 7 bases and J gave up 4 bases, with 13 bases separating them.

In this sample, this clone turned up a few times. The V gene is TRBV19, the J gene TRBJ2-6; no reliable D call. Germline V gene data show CDR1 as LNHDA and CDR2 as SQIVND (reference sequence). This CDR3 comprises 13 residues. V gave up 7 bases and J gave up 6 bases, with 10 bases separating them. The CDR3 loop reads CASTPLAANVLTF. Here the CDR3 DNA reads TGTGCCAGTACCCCACTCGCGGCCAACGTCCTGACTTTC. The variable domain in full, with the rest retrieved from reference TRBV19 and TRBJ2-6, is DGGITQSPKYLFRKEGQNVTLSCEQNLNHDAMYWYRQDPGQGLRLIYYSQIVNDFQKGDIAEGYSVSREKKESFPLTVTSAQKNPTAFYLCASTPLAANVLTFGAGSRLTVL.

The chain has TRBV27 and TRBJ1-2, with no clear D. CDR3 length equals 14 residues. Looked up from germline, CDR1 is MNHEY and CDR2 is SMNVEV (reference sequence). Trimming shortened V by 5 bases and J by 4 bases, and 14 bases separated the two germline ends. The CDR3 bases are TGTGCCAGCAGTCCCCTGATGGGGTTCTATGGCTACACCTTC. It translates to CASSPLMGFYGYTF.

This chain joins TRBV10-1 and TRBJ2-3; D assignment may be TRBD1 or TRBD2 (6 bases each). Looked up from germline, CDR1 is WNHNN and CDR2 is SYGVQD (reference sequence). V gave up 3 bases and J gave up 6 bases, with 19 bases separating them. The CDR3 is made up of 16 amino acids. The DNA of the CDR3 is TGCGCCAGCAGTGATAATAGGGGGGCCGTAGTGGATACGCAGTATTTT. Encoded protein: CASSDNRGAVVDTQYF.

The genes are TRBV11-3 and TRBJ2-3, with a tentative D call TRBD1 (6 bases). Per germline, CDR1 SGHNT and CDR2 YENEEA. This CDR3 is 16 amino acids long. The V and J ends lost 4 bases and 1 base respectively, with 15 bases between them. The CDR3 region has the DNA TGTGCCAGCAGCTCCTCCAGGGGATTTGGCACAGATACGCAGTATTTT. It encodes CASSSSRGFGTDTQYF. Filled out from reference TRBV11-3 and TRBJ2-3, the complete variable domain reads EAGVVQSPRYKIIEKKQPVAFWCNPISGHNTLYWYLQNLGQGPELLIRYENEEAVDDSQLPKDRFSAERLKGVDSTLKIQPAELGDSAVYLCASSSSRGFGTDTQYFGPGTRLTVL.

The chain couples TRBV19 to TRBJ2-6; D ambiguous. The length of the CDR3 is 16 residues. Germline values: CDR1 LNHDA, CDR2 SQIVND (reference sequence). The V gene lost 1 base and the J gene lost 0 bases, with 7 bases spanning the gap. This CDR3 is CASSIVGNSGANVLTF. The CDR3 coding sequence is TGTGCCAGTAGTATAGTTGGAAACTCTGGGGCCAACGTCCTGACTTTC.

The CDR3 here is CASSLVGTEGYTF. The CDR3 bases are TGTGCCAGCAGCTTAGTAGGGACAGAAGGCTACACCTTC. The chain joins TRBV7-9 to TRBJ1-2; the match to TRBD1 covers 7 bases. The ends lost 1 base at V and 8 bases at J; junction bases unmatched: 4. This CDR3 spans 13 amino acids. CDR1 SEHNR and CDR2 FQNEAQ come from the germline V gene (reference sequence).

The chain recombines TRBV11-3 with TRBJ2-5; weak D call: TRBD2 (6 bases). The germline CDR1 and CDR2 sequences are SGHNT and YENEEA. V lost 5 bases to trimming and J lost 5 bases, with 21 bases between them. CDR3 length: 16 amino acids. The CDR3 sequence is CASSRTLGSAGETQYF. CDR3 sequence (DNA): TGTGCCAGCAGCCGTACCCTGGGGAGCGCGGGGGAGACCCAGTACTTC.

This sequence joins TRBV6-5 and TRBJ1-3; the match to TRBD1 covers 7 bases. CDR1 is MNHEY, CDR2 SVGAGI, per germline. The CDR3 contains 14 residues. V was pared by 6 bases and J by 3 bases, with 5 bases of the junction left unmatched. The CDR3 coding sequence is TGTGCCAGCAGACCCAGGGGGTTTGGAAACACCATATATTTT. Translating gives CASRPRGFGNTIYF.

The chain has TRBV28 and TRBJ1-2, with TRBD1 as a possible D gene (6 bases). The CDR3 spans 16 residues. V was pared by 6 bases and J by 6 bases, with 23 bases between. The germline CDR1 and CDR2 sequences are MDHEN and SYDVKM. The CDR3 sequence is CASSPSPRGPLNGYTF. The CDR3 coding sequence is TGTGCCAGCAGCCCCTCACCCAGGGGCCCTCTCAATGGCTACACCTTC.

The J gene is TRBJ1-6, the V gene TRBV6-6; no firm D call. The CDR3 runs 14 residues. Germline V gives CDR1 MNHNY, CDR2 SVGAGI (reference sequence). The V gene lost 4 bases and the J gene lost 7 bases, with 11 bases spanning the gap. DNA of the CDR3: TGTGCCAGCAGTTCCCTCCAATGGAATTCACCCCTCCACTTT. Its translation is CASSSLQWNSPLHF.

This clone has a handful of counts. The rearrangement links TRBV28 to TRBJ2-7; the D gene is possibly TRBD1 (6 bases). Trimming stripped 8 bases from V and 3 bases from J, with 17 bases between. Looked up from germline, CDR1 is MDHEN and CDR2 is SYDVKM. This CDR3 region has 14 residues. CDR3 DNA: TGTGCCAGCGTTTTGACCCAGGGGATCTACGAGCAGTACTTC. This gives the protein CASVLTQGIYEQYF.

This clone was seen more than once but under ten times. The rearrangement joins TRBV5-6 to TRBJ1-2, with 10 bases matching TRBD1. Germline-derived CDR1 and CDR2 are SGHDT and YYEEEE. This CDR3 is 14 amino acids long. With 2 bases clipped from V and 5 bases from J, the junction kept 3 bases outside the gene matches. This CDR3 is CASSLGDRGYGYTF. For the CDR3, the DNA is TGTGCCAGCAGCTTAGGGGACAGGGGTTATGGCTACACCTTC.

This clone was found once. The chain employs TRBV5-4 and TRBJ2-1, with D possibly matching TRBD1 (6 bases). Germline-derived CDR1 and CDR2 are SGHNT and YYREEE (reference sequence). The CDR3 is made up of 15 amino acids. The V and J ends lost 1 base and 8 bases respectively, with 16 bases between them. CDR3 coding DNA: TGTGCCAGCAGCTTGAGGCAGGGGCAAGGTGATGAGCAGTTCTTC. It codes for CASSLRQGQGDEQFF.

The genes are TRBV30 and TRBJ1-2; TRBD1 agrees at 9 bases. Germline-derived CDR1 and CDR2 are GTSNPN and SVGIG (reference sequence). V shed 2 bases, J shed 4 bases, and the junction held 8 bases outside the gene matches. The CDR3 spans 15 residues. The CDR3 here is CAWSLLGQGGYGYTF. In nucleotides, the CDR3 is TGTGCCTGGAGTCTACTGGGACAGGGAGGCTATGGCTACACCTTC.

The V and J genes are TRBV5-1 and TRBJ2-3; 8 nucleotides match TRBD2. This CDR3 is 15 amino acids long. The V and J ends lost 3 bases and 2 bases, in that order; junction bases with no gene match: 5. Germline CDR1 and CDR2: SGHRS and YFSETQ. The CDR3 DNA reads as TGCGCCAGCAGCTCCCTAGCGGGCTCCACAGATACGCAGTATTTT. This translates into CASSSLAGSTDTQYF.